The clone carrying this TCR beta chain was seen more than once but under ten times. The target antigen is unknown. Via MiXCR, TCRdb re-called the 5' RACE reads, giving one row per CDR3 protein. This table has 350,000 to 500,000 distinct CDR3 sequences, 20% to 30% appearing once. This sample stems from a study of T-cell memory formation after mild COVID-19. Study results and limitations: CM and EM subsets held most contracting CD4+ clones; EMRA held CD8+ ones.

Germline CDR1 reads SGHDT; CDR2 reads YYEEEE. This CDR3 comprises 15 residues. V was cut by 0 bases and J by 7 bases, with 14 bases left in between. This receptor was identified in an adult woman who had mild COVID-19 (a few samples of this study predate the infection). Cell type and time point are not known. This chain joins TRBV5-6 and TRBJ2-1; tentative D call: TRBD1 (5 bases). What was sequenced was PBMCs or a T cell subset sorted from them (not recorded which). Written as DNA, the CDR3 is TGTGCCAGCAGCTTGGAGGGGTATTCTCGTAATGAGCAGTTCTTC. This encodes CASSLEGYSRNEQFF.